Listed here are 10 T cell receptor beta chains from one sample, sequenced in a study of cytomegalovirus exposure and HLA in healthy donors. With 60 Vbeta and 13 Jbeta primers, the PCR was carried out. Sequenced by immunoSEQ multiplex PCR; TCRdb stores in-frame clones only, minus some. Seen here are under 200,000 clones, 80% to 85% observed once, and the top ten hold less than 2.5%. The source material was PBMCs. The receptors were gathered from a male donor in good health and CMV-seronegative.

The CDR3 nucleotides are TGTGCCAGCAGCTTACCCCTGGCTAGTAGAGATACGCAGTATTTT. This translates into CASSLPLASRDTQYF. The chain has TRBV7-2 and TRBJ2-3; D call uncertain. V was trimmed by 2 bases and J by 5 bases, leaving 14 bases between them. The length of the CDR3 is 15 residues. Germline CDR1 and CDR2: SGHTA and FQGNSA.

CDR3 protein: CASSLSFSGAYSNQPQHF. The CDR3 nucleotides are TGTGCCAGCAGTTTATCGTTTTCAGGGGCTTATAGCAATCAGCCCCAGCATTTT. The chain couples TRBV27 to TRBJ1-5; possibly TRBD1 for D (6 bases). The CDR3 loop spans 18 amino acids. Germline CDR1 reads MNHEY; CDR2 reads SMNVEV (reference sequence). Between the trimmed V and J ends, which lost 0 bases and 0 bases, there was a span of 15 bases.

V is TRBV6-5 and J is TRBJ2-3; TRBD2 might be the D (6 bases). The CDR3 has 15 residues. In germline, CDR1 is MNHEY, CDR2 SVGAGI. Between the trimmed V and J ends, which lost 2 bases and 0 bases, there was a span of 9 bases. The CDR3 DNA reads as TGTGCCAGCAGTTACGACGGGACTAGCACAGATACGCAGTATTTT. Translated, it gives CASSYDGTSTDTQYF.

The V gene is TRBV4-3, the J gene TRBJ2-7, with TRBD2 as a possible D gene (6 bases). Germline V lookup: CDR1 LGHNA, CDR2 YSLEER. The CDR3 has 14 residues. Between the trimmed V and J ends, which lost 4 bases and 6 bases, there was a span of 16 bases. This chain's CDR3 is CASSPTRDVSEQYF. CDR3 nucleotide sequence: TGCGCCAGCAGCCCGACTAGGGACGTAAGCGAGCAGTACTTC.

The chain carries TRBV2 and TRBJ2-5; 7 bases are a match to TRBD1. Trimming at V came to 5 bases and at J to 4 bases, leaving 4 bases not matched to a gene. Germline loops: CDR1 SNHLY, CDR2 FYNNEI. The CDR3 consists of 13 residues. Here the CDR3 DNA reads TGTGCCAGCAGTCTCAGGGGGAGAGAGACCCAGTACTTC. This encodes CASSLRGRETQYF.

The chain uses TRBV29-1 and TRBJ1-1; weak D call: TRBD1 (5 bases). With 2 bases removed from V and 7 bases from J, the gap between germline ends came to 14 bases. The CDR3 loop spans 13 amino acids. From germline, CDR1 is SQVTM and CDR2 ANQGSEA. CDR3 residues: CSVELGGAVEAFF. CDR3 nucleotide sequence: TGCAGCGTTGAATTAGGAGGGGCAGTTGAAGCTTTCTTT.

This clone was counted a few times. The J gene is TRBJ1-2, the V gene TRBV6-5, with a tentative D call TRBD1 (6 bases). CDR3 length: 11 amino acids. Germline assignment: CDR1 MNHEY and CDR2 SVGAGI. The CDR3 sequence is CAQGGEGSYTF. The CDR3 DNA reads TGTGCTCAAGGGGGAGAAGGGAGCTACACCTTC.

This rearrangement joins TRBV29-1 to TRBJ2-3; 9 nucleotides agree with TRBD2. Trimming took 7 bases from V and 5 from J; bases not matched to a gene: 19. CDR3 length: 17 residues. Looked up from germline, CDR1 is SQVTM and CDR2 is ANQGSEA. CDR3 coding DNA: TGCAGCGCTGGTCGGACTAGCGCCTCGATTACAGGAGATACGCAGTATTTT. This gives the protein CSAGRTSASITGDTQYF.

The chain is built from TRBV7-9 and TRBJ2-4, with 10 bases identical to TRBD1. Trimming at V came to 5 bases and at J to 9 bases, leaving 7 bases not matched to a gene. CDR1 and CDR2 from the germline V gene are SEHNR and FQNEAQ (reference sequence). The CDR3 covers 14 residues. The CDR3 bases are TGTGCCAGCAGCGCCCGGGACAGGGGAGGCATTCAGTACTTC. As protein: CASSARDRGGIQYF.

This chain links TRBV10-1 with TRBJ2-1; weak D call: TRBD1 (6 bases). The CDR3 has 13 residues. The V end lost 6 bases, the J end lost 15 bases, and 21 bases lay between the germline ends. The germline CDR1 and CDR2 sequences are WNHNN and SYGVQD (reference sequence). The CDR3, as DNA: TGCGCCAGCAGGCACCAGGGGTCCAACATCTTGTTCTTC. Protein sequence: CASRHQGSNILFF.